In this sample, the clone carrying this T cell receptor beta chain turned up many times. Individual cDNA molecules had unique molecular identifiers attached to them by the library. TCRdb fed the RACE reads into MiXCR, producing one record per CDR3 protein. The sample includes 65,000 to 95,000 distinct CDR3 sequences, more than 6.5% seen only once; the top ten take roughly 1.4%. Sample time point: patch test 2, 6 weeks after DPC sensitization. As for treatment: therapeutic diphenylcyclopropenone sensitization with weekly scalp DPC. This CDR3 spans 19 amino acids. Trimming cost V 3 bases and J 6 bases, with 26 bases left between them. Germline values: CDR1 SGHVS, CDR2 FQNEAQ. This sample is drawn from a study of human T cells and chemical hapten exposure. At the level of the study: Readings were taken at 6 days from patch tests that had applied 0.01% DPC to the upper back. Alopecia areata, totalis or universalis was found in mostly female patients. Per-sample TCR yield variation was attributed mainly to small pooled library volume differences.

Sequences were derived from whole blood, sampled in connection with sensitization to the hapten diphenylcyclopropenone (DPC). This chain links TRBV7-8 with TRBJ2-2; maybe TRBD1 (5 bases). This TCR was sampled from a woman in her 30s with alopecia areata. Some clones in this sample may be carry-over from other donors' samples. CDR3 nucleotides: TGTGCCAGCAGCTTGGTCCCGAACGACAGACGAACGTTCTCCGGGGAGCTGTTTTTT. Encoded protein: CASSLVPNDRRTFSGELFF.